The source of this T cell receptor beta chain is a study of blood T cell repertoires in COVID-19 (dated by TCRdb to 2019 to 2021). General notes on the study: The collaborator samples originated in the United States, Italy and Spain and spanned the acute and convalescent phases of COVID-19. The material from the prospective study consisted of cDNA or gDNA derived from T cells, B-cell-depleted T cells, or PBMCs. The dataset comprised deeply sampled blood TCRbeta repertoires from subjects exposed to, actively infected with, or recovered from COVID-19. A freely available public database, intended as a resource for researchers studying the immune response to SARS-CoV-2, is where the repertoires were released. Samples came from the ongoing ImmuneRACE study (first 160 participants) plus 1,254 subjects from 6 global collaborators. A de-identified subject ID, COVID-19 status, age in years and sex were almost always included in the sample metadata. Where HLA class I and class II types were available, the types were taken from metadata supplied by the sample provider, not from assay-based typing. Findings and caveats that apply to the study as a whole: Clinical and demographic metadata were provided uncurated, with the amount varying by source and participant.

TCRbeta CDR3 regions were amplified from genomic DNA by means of the immunoSEQ Assay, a bias-controlled multiplex PCR. Per the original workflow: Within the assay, amplification of reference gene primers was used to estimate how many nucleated cells each sample contained. Sequence reads were collapsed and filtered to measure the absolute abundance of every unique TCRbeta CDR3 rearrangement. Productive Simpson clonality was computed per sample as the square root of Simpson's diversity index over productive rearrangements. Imported from immuneACCESS, the table was reduced by TCRdb to in-frame sequences with V and J called. These copies leave out some clones; in studies compared against another copy, an unresolved V gene accounts for under half, and the cause of the remainder is not known. The D gene and trimming were derived from the DNA, and the V and J assignments and clone size from that table. This sample comprises roughly 150,000 clones, 87% of them detected only once. Roughly 3.9% of the sample rests with the top ten.

The germline V gene (reference sequence) sets CDR1 to LGHDT and CDR2 to YNNKEL. Deletion took 4 bases off V and 0 bases off J, with a span of 6 bases between the germline ends. From its cysteine to its phenylalanine, the CDR3 spans 13 amino acids. Here the CDR3 DNA is all that survives: 39 bases in frame from base 1. In the prospective study, participants were roughly 18 to 100 years old, resided in under 30 geographic areas of the United States, and were enrolled through a virtual design. Cohort assignment in the prospective study relied on participant-reported clinical history from a screening survey and a study questionnaire. Exposed participants were defined as having been in contact with someone with a PCR-confirmed or clinician-diagnosed COVID-19 case within 2 weeks of study entry. In the prospective study, whole blood, serum and a nasopharyngeal or oropharyngeal swab were collected from each participant by mobile phlebotomists. Additional blood draws and questionnaires over an approximately two-month period could optionally be provided by prospective study participants. Before DNA extraction, blood samples from the prospective study were shipped at room temperature or frozen.

About this clone itself: Which antigen it targets is not known. No base-level quality is on record; no much larger clone is a single base apart.

Input material: PBMCs or T cells enriched from blood (not recorded which). The rearrangement joined TRBV3-1 (or the pseudogene TRBV3-2) to TRBJ1-1; there is no confident call for the D gene. This clonotype was obtained from a woman between 35 and 50 years old who had been exposed to COVID-19. CDR3 loop: CASSLRLNTEAFF. The DNA sequence is TGTGCCAGCAGCCTCCGGTTGAACACTGAAGCTTTCTTT.